This TCR beta chain stems from a study of tumor-infiltrating lymphocytes in primary liver carcinoma. Broader study findings: For tumor-adjacent and tumor-blood pairs, overlap was less than that seen for tumor region pairs.

For this clonotype: Antigen: not known. A much larger clone lies one base from this, so it may be a read error.

The CDR3 length is 11 residues. CDR1 is MNHEY, CDR2 SVGAGI, per germline. Starting from 500 ng of total RNA, TCR beta cDNA was produced with a primer in the constant region. Employing slightly modified ARM-PCR, three nested multiplex PCR rounds were run, and these gave rise to the TCR beta libraries. The two initial PCR rounds, roughly 9 cycles each, used TRBV1-TRBV30 forward and C-beta reverse primers. TCRdb reanalysed the multiplex PCR reads using MiXCR and keeps one entry per CDR3 protein. The sample shows some 120,000 distinct CDR3 sequences, around 62% of them seen only once. Between about 20 and 30 mg of unsorted bulk tissue served as the source from which RNA and DNA were co-extracted.

This sequence originates from a woman aged 60-75 years with primary liver carcinoma and hepatitis B virus infection. The chain employs TRBV6-5 and TRBJ1-1; no clear D gene. What was sequenced was liver tumor tissue from sampling region 1. This sample's subset: tumor region T1, superior pole. The CDR3 spells CVSSSYTEAFF. The CDR3 nucleotides read TGTGTCAGCAGCTCTTACACTGAAGCTTTCTTT.